What follows are 22 T cell receptor beta chains derived from one specimen sequenced in a study of identifying expanded T cells in peripheral blood. Here immunoSEQ multiplex PCR was the method, and the copy in TCRdb shows in-frame clones only, minus some. Of 85,000 to 90,000 clones listed, 70% to 90% are singletons. What was sequenced was blood. Every receptor here comes from a person between 18 and 75 years old in good health.

This chain connects TRBV15 to TRBJ1-1, with D unresolved. CDR3 length: 16 residues. V was trimmed by 0 bases and J by 0 bases, leaving 11 bases between them. Germline CDR1 and CDR2: LNHNV and YYDKDF (reference sequence). DNA of the CDR3: TGTGCCACCAGCAGAGATCGGGTCGCCATGAACACTGAAGCTTTCTTT. Encoded protein: CATSRDRVAMNTEAFF. Full variable domain (remainder filled in from reference TRBV15 and TRBJ1-1): DAMVIQNPRYQVTQFGKPVTLSCSQTLNHNVMYWYQQKSSQAPKLLFHYYDKDFNNEADTPDNFQSRRPNTSFCFLDIRSPGLGDTAMYLCATSRDRVAMNTEAFFGQGTRLTVV.

Concerning this clone: This sample includes further DNA sequences coding for the same CDR3. The chain carries TRBV7-9 and TRBJ2-5; D is possibly TRBD2 (5 bases). From germline, CDR1 is SEHNR and CDR2 FQNEAQ (reference sequence). The CDR3 loop spans 11 amino acids. Trimming took 4 bases from V and 5 from J, leaving 5 bases between them. The CDR3 bases are TGTGCCAGCAGCTGGAGGGAGACCCAGTACTTC. Translated, it gives CASSWRETQYF.

V and J are TRBV7-7 and TRBJ1-1; possible D gene TRBD1, 6 bases. Per the germline V gene, CDR1 is SSHAT and CDR2 is FNYEAQ (reference sequence). V gave up 1 base and J gave up 4 bases, with 7 bases separating them. The CDR3 runs 13 residues. The CDR3 is CASSLVRGTEAFF. CDR3 nucleotides: TGTGCCAGCAGCTTAGTCAGGGGCACTGAAGCTTTCTTT.

V gene TRBV7-6 combines with J gene TRBJ1-6; 10 bases align to TRBD1. Germline assignment: CDR1 SGHVS and CDR2 FNYEAQ. V lost 1 base and J lost 7; bases outside the gene matches: 7. The CDR3 extends over 17 amino acids. CDR3 in amino acids: CASSLGGGGQGNSPLHF. In DNA, the CDR3 is TGTGCCAGCAGCTTAGGAGGGGGGGGACAGGGGAATTCACCCCTCCACTTT.

The chain combines TRBV2 with TRBJ1-5; tentatively, D is TRBD1 (5 bases). In germline, CDR1 is SNHLY, CDR2 FYNNEI. CDR3 length equals 16 residues. V was clipped by 3 bases and J by 5 bases, with 17 bases between them. For the CDR3, the DNA is TGTGCCAGCAGTGACCGGGGGGGGAGACAATATCAGCCCCAGCATTTT. Its protein is CASSDRGGRQYQPQHF.

The chain joins TRBV5-1 to TRBJ1-2; D remains unclear. The ends were cut back, 4 bases at V and 0 bases at J, with 22 bases in the middle. This CDR3 is built from 18 residues. Germline V gene data show CDR1 as SGHRS and CDR2 as YFSETQ. The CDR3 coding sequence is TGCGCCAGCAGCGCGGGTTTTACCGGACCCGTTACTAACTATGGCTACACCTTC. Protein sequence: CASSAGFTGPVTNYGYTF.

The V call is TRBV6-1, the J call TRBJ1-5; 8 positions match TRBD1. CDR1 MNHNS and CDR2 SASEGT come from the germline V gene. The J segment lost 2 bases and the V segment lost 6 bases, leaving 3 bases of the junction unmatched. CDR3 length equals 14 residues. CDR3 DNA sequence: TGTGCCAGCAGACAGGGGGTAGGCAATCAGCCCCAGCATTTT. Protein sequence: CASRQGVGNQPQHF.

The CDR3 reads CASTTGTGNNYGYTF. In DNA, the CDR3 is TGTGCCAGCACCACGGGGACAGGGAATAACTATGGCTACACCTTC. The chain links TRBV5-4 to TRBJ1-2, with TRBD1 identical over 9 bases. CDR3 size: 15 residues. Germline V gene data show CDR1 as SGHNT and CDR2 as YYREEE (reference sequence). V lost 6 bases and J lost 1; bases outside the gene matches: 7.

This clone turned up a few times. The chain carries TRBV14 and TRBJ1-6; 7 nucleotides line up with TRBD1. The CDR3 has 14 residues. Per germline, CDR1 SGHDN and CDR2 FVKESK. The V gene end was trimmed by 4 bases and the J gene end by 6 bases; junction bases not matched to a gene: 3. The DNA for the CDR3 is TGTGCCAGCAGCCTACGGGACAGTAATTCACCCCTCCACTTT. It yields the protein CASSLRDSNSPLHF.

This clone has a handful of counts. V and J are TRBV9 and TRBJ2-1; TRBD1 agrees at 9 bases. CDR1 is SGDLS, CDR2 YYNGEE, per germline. J was trimmed by 3 bases and V by 2 bases; bases with no gene match: 6. The CDR3 has 16 residues. This chain's CDR3 is CASSVQTGGNYNEQFF. In DNA, the CDR3 is TGTGCCAGCAGCGTTCAGACAGGGGGTAACTACAATGAGCAGTTCTTC.

J is TRBJ2-7 and V is TRBV6-5; 7 positions agree with TRBD2. Germline V gene lookup returns CDR1 MNHEY and CDR2 SVGAGI. The length of the CDR3 is 13 residues. V trimming: 2 bases; J trimming: 8 bases; junction bases outside the gene matches: 6. The CDR3 loop reads CASSYARTSQQYF. The CDR3 nucleotides read TGTGCCAGCAGTTACGCCCGGACTAGTCAGCAGTACTTC.

The genes are TRBV6-1 and TRBJ1-2; D gene unclear. The CDR3 contains 15 residues. Germline V gene sequence: CDR1 MNHNS, CDR2 SASEGT. V lost 0 bases and J lost 4, with 12 bases in between. The CDR3 sequence is CASSEALWGSYGYTF. Here the CDR3 DNA reads TGTGCCAGCAGTGAAGCTCTGTGGGGAAGCTATGGCTACACCTTC.

V usage is TRBV6-1 and J usage is TRBJ1-1; unclear D gene. Between the trimmed V and J ends, which lost 8 bases and 1 base, there was a span of 8 bases. The germline gives CDR1 MNHNS, CDR2 SASEGT. CDR3 size: 12 residues. Written as DNA, the CDR3 is TGTGCCAGCGGATGGCAGAACACTGAAGCTTTCTTT. It is translated as CASGWQNTEAFF.

J is TRBJ2-1 and V is TRBV5-1; 9 bases fit TRBD1. The CDR3 consists of 14 residues. V gave up 3 bases and J gave up 8 bases; unmatched junction bases: 6. Germline lookup yields CDR1 SGHRS and CDR2 YFSETQ. CDR3 residues: CASSWGQGGYEQFF. DNA for the CDR3: TGCGCCAGCAGCTGGGGACAGGGCGGATATGAGCAGTTCTTC.

The chain links TRBV7-6 to TRBJ2-7; 11 bases agree with TRBD1. Germline trimming cut 4 bases from V and 0 bases from J; bases unmatched to any gene: 11. This CDR3 contains 18 residues. Per the germline V gene, CDR1 is SGHVS and CDR2 is FNYEAQ. The CDR3 region is CASSSLTRDRGASYEQYF. The CDR3, as DNA: TGTGCCAGCAGCTCACTAACGCGGGACAGGGGGGCCTCCTACGAGCAGTACTTC.

This chain joins TRBV10-3 and TRBJ2-7; a possible D gene is TRBD1 (5 bases). The CDR3 contains 15 residues. Trimming removed 6 bases from V and 2 bases from J, with 17 bases in between. Looked up from germline, CDR1 is ENHRY and CDR2 is SYGVKD. The CDR3 DNA sequence: TGTGCCATCAGCCGACGAGACAGATCCCCCTACGAGCAGTACTTC. This encodes CAISRRDRSPYEQYF.

The chain employs TRBV6-1 and TRBJ1-1, with TRBD1 identical over 7 bases. Germline V lookup: CDR1 MNHNS, CDR2 SASEGT. The CDR3 has 16 amino acids. Trimming removed 1 base from V and 0 bases from J; junction bases left unmatched: 5. CDR3 nucleotide sequence: TGTGCCAGCAGTGAAGGGGGGGACAGCATGAACACTGAAGCTTTCTTT. This gives the protein CASSEGGDSMNTEAFF.

The V gene is TRBV7-9, the J gene TRBJ2-7, with 9 nucleotides matching TRBD2. V lost 8 bases and J lost 4; bases outside the gene matches: 6. The CDR3 consists of 13 residues. Per the germline V gene, CDR1 is SEHNR and CDR2 is FQNEAQ (reference sequence). This chain's CDR3 is CASETSGRYEQYF. In DNA form, the CDR3 reads TGTGCCAGCGAGACTAGCGGCCGTTACGAGCAGTACTTC.

About this clone itself: One junction end disagrees with the germline gene, perhaps due to a read error. The chain has TRBV13 and TRBJ1-2, with a weak D call TRBD1 (5 bases). This CDR3 has 14 residues. The germline V gene encodes CDR1 PRHDT and CDR2 FYEKMQ (reference sequence). CDR3 DNA: TGTGCCAGCAGCTTACGAAGAGGGGAAATCATCCACCTTTTC. This sequence encodes CASSLRRGEIIHLF.

J is TRBJ2-3 and V is TRBV28; 7 bases line up with TRBD2. With 3 bases clipped from V and 4 bases from J, the junction kept 10 bases outside the gene matches. Germline lookup yields CDR1 MDHEN and CDR2 SYDVKM. The CDR3 contains 16 residues. The CDR3 spells CASSFGGSGEADTQYF. Written as DNA, the CDR3 is TGTGCCAGCAGTTTTGGGGGAAGCGGGGAGGCAGATACGCAGTATTTT.

This sequence joins TRBV27 and TRBJ1-2; D not resolved. Germline CDR1 MNHEY, CDR2 SMNVEV (reference sequence). CDR3 length: 17 residues. Trimming stripped 7 bases from V and 0 bases from J, with 21 bases between. As DNA, the CDR3 is TGTGCCAGCACCTCCCATTTGGGGAATAGCGCTAACTATGGCTACACCTTC. It translates to CASTSHLGNSANYGYTF.

The V gene is TRBV9, the J gene TRBJ1-3; D is undetermined. With 2 bases removed from V and 3 bases from J, the gap between germline ends came to 6 bases. Germline CDR1 is SGDLS and CDR2 is YYNGEE. This CDR3 is built from 13 residues. The CDR3 nucleotides read TGTGCCAGCAGCGTTGGTTATGGAAACACCATATATTTT. It specifies CASSVGYGNTIYF.